The rows below give T cell receptor beta chains drawn from one sample of a study of human T cells and chemical hapten exposure. TCRdb reprocessed the RACE reads via MiXCR and lists one record per CDR3 protein. The table includes roughly 53,000 distinct CDR3 sequences, more than 9.5% detected once. Source: whole blood, taken in connection with sensitization to the hapten diphenylcyclopropenone (DPC). These receptors all stem from a woman in her thirties or forties with alopecia areata. Some clones in this sample may be carry-over from other donors' samples. The CDR3 runs from the conserved cysteine through the conserved F or W. D genes are given only for firm matches. Some rows mark clone size as missing; the rest say once, few, many or name a class of expanded clone.

V	size	D	length	J	DNA	CDR3
TRBV15	.	TRBD1	18	TRBJ2-3	TGTGCCACCAGCAGATCCCCGGGACAGGGAATTCCCACAGATACGCAGTATTTT	CATSRSPGQGIPTDTQYF
TRBV6-5	many	.	12	TRBJ2-3	TGTGCCAGCAGAGGCCCGTCCAATACGCAGTATTTT	CASRGPSNTQYF
TRBV7-9	.	TRBD1	15	TRBJ2-5	TGTGCCAGCAGCTTGGAGAGGACAGGGCACGAGACCCAGTACTTC	CASSLERTGHETQYF
TRBV4-2	many	.	15	TRBJ2-5	TGTGCCAGCAGCCAAGACCGGGTGGTGGGACAGACCCAGTACTTC	CASSQDRVVGQTQYF
TRBV10-3	many	.	11	TRBJ1-1	TGTGCCATCAAGGGGGAGGGAGAAGCTTTCTTT	CAIKGEGEAFF
TRBV7-6	few	.	13	TRBJ2-1	TGTGCCAGCAGCTCGAATACCTGGAATGAGCAGTTCTTC	CASSSNTWNEQFF
TRBV12-3/TRBV12-4	many	TRBD2	14	TRBJ2-1	TGTGCCAGCAGTATAGCGGGGGGCCGGGATGAGCAGTTCTTC	CASSIAGGRDEQFF
TRBV10-3	.	.	14	TRBJ2-7	TGTGCCATCAGTTCTCAAGCGGGCTTCTACGAGCAGTACTTC	CAISSQAGFYEQYF
TRBV12-3/TRBV12-4	many	.	13	TRBJ1-6	TGTGCCAGCAGTTTGAAGGGGAATTCACCCCTCCACTTT	CASSLKGNSPLHF
TRBV29-1	.	TRBD1	16	TRBJ1-5	TGCAGCGTTAAGGTTACAGGGGGGGATAGCAATCAGCCCCAGCATTTT	CSVKVTGGDSNQPQHF
TRBV5-6	many	TRBD1	13	TRBJ2-3	TGTGCCAGCAGCAAGGACAGGTGGGATACGCAGTATTTT	CASSKDRWDTQYF
TRBV20-1	many	TRBD2	14	TRBJ2-1	TGCAGTGCGAGAGCGGGGGGGCGTAACAATGAGCAGTTCTTC	CSARAGGRNNEQFF
TRBV14	.	TRBD2	12	TRBJ2-1	TGTCCCAGCAGCCGGGAGGACCGGGAGCAGTTCTTC	CPSSREDREQFF
TRBV5-5	.	TRBD1	18	TRBJ2-2	TGTGCCAGCAGCTTGTTAAGGTTTGGACAGGGGAACACCGGGGAGCTGTTTTTT	CASSLLRFGQGNTGELFF
TRBV7-9	few	.	12	TRBJ2-3	TGTGCCAGCAGCTTACTTGGAGATACGCAGTATTTT	CASSLLGDTQYF
TRBV4-2	.	.	15	TRBJ1-5	TGTGCCAGCAGCCAAGATCCCGTGGACAATCAGCCCCAGCATTTT	CASSQDPVDNQPQHF
TRBV7-3	many	.	14	TRBJ2-2	TGTGCCAGCAGCCCGGGATCCAACACCGGGGAGCTGTTTTTT	CASSPGSNTGELFF
TRBV20-1	few	.	12	TRBJ1-4	TGCAGTGCCCGGACACATAATGAAAAACTGTTTTTT	CSARTHNEKLFF
TRBV7-6	many	TRBD2	16	TRBJ2-3	TGTGCCAGCAGCCTACAGACTAGCGGGGCCGGAGGTACGCAGTATTTT	CASSLQTSGAGGTQYF
TRBV6-2/TRBV6-3	.	TRBD2	16	TRBJ2-7	TGTGCCAGCAGAACTAGCGGGGAACGTCCGAGAAACGAGCAGTACTTC	CASRTSGERPRNEQYF
TRBV28	few	.	18	TRBJ2-2	TGTGCCAGCAGTTTATTTCCCAGACAGGACGGGAACACCGGGGAGCTGTTTTTT	CASSLFPRQDGNTGELFF
TRBV11-1	few	TRBD2	15	TRBJ2-2	TGTGCCAGCAGCAATGGACTAGCCCCCAGCGGGGAGCTGTTTTTT	CASSNGLAPSGELFF
TRBV27	.	.	13	TRBJ2-5	TGTGCCAGCAGTTTGGGGTACCAAGAGACCCAGTACTTC	CASSLGYQETQYF
TRBV7-3	many	.	14	TRBJ2-5	TGTGCCAGCAGCGTTAATGGGGGAATGAAGACCCAGTACTTC	CASSVNGGMKTQYF
TRBV12-3/TRBV12-4	.	.	15	TRBJ1-2	TGTGCCAGCAGTTTAGCAGGACAGATGAACTATGGCTACACCTTC	CASSLAGQMNYGYTF
TRBV2	few	.	15	TRBJ2-5	TGTGCCAGCAGTGAAGCGTGGACAGCGACCGAGACCCAGTACTTC	CASSEAWTATETQYF
TRBV9	few	.	16	TRBJ2-7	TGTGCCAGCAGCGTAGGGCCGAGGTCTTCTCCCTACGAGCAGTACTTC	CASSVGPRSSPYEQYF
TRBV27	few	.	16	TRBJ2-3	TGTGCCAGCAGTCCCCACGAAACCTTTAGCACAGATACGCAGTATTTT	CASSPHETFSTDTQYF
TRBV7-9	few	.	13	TRBJ2-1	TGTGCCAGCAGCCTCTCCAACACCAATGAGCAGTTCTTC	CASSLSNTNEQFF
TRBV29-1	many	.	13	TRBJ2-2	TGCAGCGTTGGGACAGCAAACACCGGGGAGCTGTTTTTT	CSVGTANTGELFF
TRBV4-2	many	.	13	TRBJ1-2	TGTGCCAGCAGCCAAAGCAGGGGACCTGGCTACACCTTC	CASSQSRGPGYTF
TRBV4-3	.	TRBD2	17	TRBJ2-2	TGCGCCAGCAGCCACCCTAGCGGGGGGCCAGGTACCGGGGAGCTGTTTTTT	CASSHPSGGPGTGELFF
TRBV25-1	.	.	14	TRBJ2-1	TGTGCCAGCAGTGAGAGCGGCCAGAATAATGAGCAGTTCTTC	CASSESGQNNEQFF
TRBV5-1	.	.	14	TRBJ1-2	TGCGCCAGCAAATCCGGGGAGGCTAACTATGGCTACACCTTC	CASKSGEANYGYTF
TRBV5-1	few	.	15	TRBJ2-2	TGCGCCAGCAGCTTCGAGGGGCTGAACACCGGGGAGCTGTTTTTT	CASSFEGLNTGELFF
TRBV7-3	many	.	14	TRBJ1-1	TGTGCCAGCAGCTTAGGCAGCTCGAACACTGAAGCTTTCTTT	CASSLGSSNTEAFF
TRBV5-5	.	.	14	TRBJ2-1	TGTGCCAGCAGTCCCGGGACTGGCTACTGGGAGCAGTTCTTC	CASSPGTGYWEQFF
TRBV12-3/TRBV12-4	few	TRBD1	15	TRBJ1-1	TGTGCCAGCAGCTCACAGGGGAAGCTGAACACTGAAGCTTTCTTT	CASSSQGKLNTEAFF
TRBV7-2	.	TRBD2	15	TRBJ2-1	TGTGCCAGCAGCTTAGGTAGCGGGGGGGTCAATGAGCAGTTCTTC	CASSLGSGGVNEQFF
TRBV2	.	.	14	TRBJ1-2	TGTGCCAGCAGTGATAGTCACAGGACGTATGGCTACACCTTC	CASSDSHRTYGYTF
TRBV12-3/TRBV12-4	.	TRBD1	16	TRBJ2-4	TGTGCCAGCAGTCAACAGGGGGCTTTAGCCAAAAACATTCAGTACTTC	CASSQQGALAKNIQYF
TRBV28	many	.	19	TRBJ1-1	TGTGCCAGCAGTTGGCGGGACTATAGACGCCAGGGACCGAGGACTGAAGCTTTCTTT	CASSWRDYRRQGPRTEAFF
TRBV5-1	.	.	16	TRBJ2-3	TGCGCCAGCAGCTTGATCCTAGGGGGGGCCACAGATACGCAGTATTTT	CASSLILGGATDTQYF
TRBV2	.	.	14	TRBJ1-2	TGTGCCAGCAGTGATGCTTCTCTGATTATTAGCTACACCTTC	CASSDASLIISYTF
TRBV12-3/TRBV12-4	many	.	13	TRBJ1-1	TGTGCCAGCACCTCCGAGGGGTACACTGAAGCTTTCTTT	CASTSEGYTEAFF
TRBV27	few	.	14	TRBJ2-4	TGTGCCAGCAGTGATATTCTAGCCAAAAACATTCAGTACTTC	CASSDILAKNIQYF
TRBV6-2/TRBV6-3	many	.	18	TRBJ1-4	TGTGCCAGCAGTCCCCTGCGGGGAAAAGGGCTAAGGAGCGAAAAACTGTTTTTT	CASSPLRGKGLRSEKLFF